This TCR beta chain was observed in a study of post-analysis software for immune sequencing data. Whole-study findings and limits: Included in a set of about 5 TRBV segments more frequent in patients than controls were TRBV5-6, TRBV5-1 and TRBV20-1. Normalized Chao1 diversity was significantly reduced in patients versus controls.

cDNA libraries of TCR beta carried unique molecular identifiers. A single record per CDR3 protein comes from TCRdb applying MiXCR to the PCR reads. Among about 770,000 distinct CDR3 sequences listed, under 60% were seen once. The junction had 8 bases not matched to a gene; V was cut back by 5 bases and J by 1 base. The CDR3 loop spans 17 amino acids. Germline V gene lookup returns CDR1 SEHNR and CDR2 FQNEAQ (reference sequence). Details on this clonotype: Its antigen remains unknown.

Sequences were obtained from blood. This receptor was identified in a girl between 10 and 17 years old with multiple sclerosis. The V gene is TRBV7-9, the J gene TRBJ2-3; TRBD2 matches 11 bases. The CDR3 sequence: CASSGVAGGPGTDTQYF. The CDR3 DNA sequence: TGTGCCAGCAGCGGGGTAGCGGGAGGGCCGGGCACAGATACGCAGTATTTT.